This TCR beta chain emerged from a study of molecular identifiers for immune sequencing clone quantification (dated by TCRdb to between 2017 and 2018). Notes on the research overall: For a replicate experiment, RNA from roughly 20,000 or 100,000 naive CD8 T cells was divided into five aliquots, and four of the five aliquots were sequenced. This methods study used CD8 T cells to benchmark TCR RNA copy counting and molecular-identifier clustering-based TCR repertoire sequencing (MIDCIRS).

Libraries were prepared through PCR. For sequencing, a NextSeq 500 was employed. Bulk TCR libraries were made following a previously described method, with the TCR primers given in Table S5. Total RNA was purified with the Qiagen AllPrep DNA/RNA kit. Before analysis, reads from multiple sequencing runs of the same library were pooled. The authors' analysis ran thus. Reads were retained only if the reads had an exact TCR constant sequence, and the retained reads were trimmed to 150 nt and grouped according to their 12-nt molecular barcodes. Within each barcode group, reads were sub-clustered at a 15% Levenshtein threshold, and quality-weighted consensus sequences were built per RNA molecule. Non-functional sequences were filtered out, along with any lower-count sequence sitting one edit away from another sequence. On the basis of fitting two negative binomial distributions, barcode sub-clusters with fewer than 20% of the maximum read count were discarded. The public reads were reprocessed in TCRdb via fastp at Q25 and MiXCR, keeping in-frame beta chains. Rows are combined by CDR3 protein, so each entry shows the most common genes and DNA. The V and J calls shown here were made by TCRdb, not taken from the authors' results. The sample contains approximately 680,000 distinct CDR3 sequences, over 25% of them found a single time. Clones ranked in the top ten supply roughly 0.83% of the sample.

Libraries of naive CD8 T cells were built from 20,000 to 1,000,000 sorted cells, with 10%, 30% or 50% of the purified RNA used. On a BD FACSAria II, naive CD8 T cells were FACS-sorted as CD8+CD4-CCR7+CD45RA+ and collected into RLT Plus buffer. To test detection sensitivity, Jurkat RNA equivalent to ten TCR copies was spiked into samples of roughly 18,000-1,100,000 naive CD8 T cells. Enrichment of CD8 T cells was performed with RosetteSep CD8+ T Cell Enrichment Cocktail and Ficoll-Paque, after which ACK red cell lysis was carried out. Note on this clonotype: The clone's antigen remains unknown. Per-base quality was not reported, and no clone a single base away is much larger than it.

The junction shows trimming of 4 bases on V and 6 bases on J, plus 7 bases between the germline ends. Reading from cysteine to phenylalanine, the CDR3 counts 10 amino acids. Solely the CDR3 DNA is kept, with 30 bases framed from the first base. Sequences SQVTM (CDR1) and ANQGSEA (CDR2) are obtained from the germline V gene. Broad study findings and their caveats: The naive libraries included spiked-in Jurkat TCR RNA (roughly nine copies' worth), and this Jurkat TCR RNA is not part of the donor repertoire. In CMV-specific effector cells, clones with more than 20 RNA copies contained over 99% of molecules, whereas in naive cells such clones contained under 1% of molecules. The sizes of highly expanded clones could end up underestimated when identical TCR molecules share a barcode. Modeling indicated roughly 3.2 TCR RNA copies recovered per cell, compared with 9.5 to 10 by digital PCR, which implies a capture efficiency of approximately 30%. When barcode sub-clustering was omitted, TCR diversity was inflated by chimeric consensus sequences, with chimeras reaching as high as 47%. A single cell's worth of spiked-in Jurkat TCR RNA was reported detectable even among 850,000 to 1,000,000 naive CD8 T cells.

The chain couples TRBV29-1 to TRBJ2-7; the D gene is not confidently resolved. This clonotype was obtained from a human donor in good health. Some libraries in this study had Jurkat cell RNA spiked in. Sequencing used naive CD8+ T cells from blood, with Jurkat cell RNA spiked in. The cell subset or site label here, explained by the study, means: FACS-sorted CD8+CD4-CCR7+CD45RA+ naive T cells. This receptor carries the CDR3 CSVVWVEQYF. The nucleotide sequence is TGCAGCGTTGTTTGGGTCGAGCAGTACTTC.